This TCR beta chain was recorded in a study of CD8 T cells in Susac syndrome. Random hexamers were used to reverse transcribe about 0.45 to 1 ug of RNA. Each CDR3 protein is one row after TCRdb ran MiXCR on the immunoSEQ multiplex PCR reads. The sample shows about 180,000 distinct CDR3 sequences, 85% to 95% of them seen only once. Trimming left V 1 base short and J 10 bases short, with 14 bases between. CDR3 length: 15 amino acids. Germline CDR1 reads KGHSH; CDR2 reads LQKENI. As to this clonotype: Its antigen is undetermined.

Study-wide results and caveats: Clonal expansion was not seen in any Susac syndrome CD4+ T cell repertoire.

V gene TRBV18 combines with J gene TRBJ1-6; TRBD1 is a possible D gene (5 bases). The specimen sequenced was CD4+ T cells from PBMCs. The clonotype was recovered from a human donor with Susac syndrome. In DNA, the CDR3 is TGTGCCAGCTCACCACTCCAGGGTAGTGACTCACCCCTCCACTTT. Its protein product is CASSPLQGSDSPLHF.